This T cell receptor (beta chain) stems from a study of graft-versus-host responses after intestinal transplantation. Study in general: Transplants were multivisceral, liver-intestinal, or isolated intestinal. All recipients got anti-thymocyte globulin induction, then tacrolimus and steroids for approximately 3 years. Broader study findings: GvH clones were identified in recipient marrow, with some first appearing in ileum or blood. Levels of circulating GvH clones at their peak were associated with early post-transplant HvG declines.

Turning to this clone: What it binds is not known.

V lost 4 bases and J lost 0, with 13 bases in between. In germline, CDR1 is MNHEY, CDR2 SVGAGI. The CDR3 extends over 16 amino acids. TCRdb keeps only in-frame clones here, not all; method: immunoSEQ multiplex PCR. The sample has tens of thousands of clones; roughly 90% are singletons. V gene TRBV6-5 combines with J gene TRBJ1-3; no reliable D call. Specimen: PBMCs, collected 26 days after transplant. The clonotype originates from a human patient who received an intestinal transplant, so some T cells may come from the graft donor. CDR3 nucleotide sequence: TGTGCCAGCAGTTTCTCGGGCAGATTCTCTGGAAACACCATATATTTT. Translated, it gives CASSFSGRFSGNTIYF.